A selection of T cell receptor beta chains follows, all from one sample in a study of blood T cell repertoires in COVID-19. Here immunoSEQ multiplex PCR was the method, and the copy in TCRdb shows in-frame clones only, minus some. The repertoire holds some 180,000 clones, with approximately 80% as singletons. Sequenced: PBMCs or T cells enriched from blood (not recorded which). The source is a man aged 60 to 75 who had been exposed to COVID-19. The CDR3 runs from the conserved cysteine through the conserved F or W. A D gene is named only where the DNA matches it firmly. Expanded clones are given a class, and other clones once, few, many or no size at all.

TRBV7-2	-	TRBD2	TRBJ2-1	TGTGCCAGCAGCTTAGCCGGGACTAGCGGTACCTACAATGAGCAGTTCTTC	CASSLAGTSGTYNEQFF
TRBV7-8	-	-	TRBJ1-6	TGTGCCAGCAGCTTATGGCAGGTCAATTCACCCCTCCACTTT	CASSLWQVNSPLHF
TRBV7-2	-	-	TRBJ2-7	TGTGCCAGCAGCCCTCCCTCCTGGCAGCAGTACTTC	CASSPPSWQQYF
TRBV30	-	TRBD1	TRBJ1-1	TGTGCCCGCGGGACAGGGGCCCAGGATCAAGCTTTCTTT	CARGTGAQDQAFF
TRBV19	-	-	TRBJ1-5	TGTGCCAGTATCGGGGTAGATAATCAGCCCCAGCATTTT	CASIGVDNQPQHF
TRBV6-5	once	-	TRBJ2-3	TGTGCCAGCAGTTACGAACACACAGATACGCAGTATTTT	CASSYEHTDTQYF
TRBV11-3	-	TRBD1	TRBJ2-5	TGTGCCAGCAGCCCGGGACAGGGTGTGGAGACCCAGTACTTC	CASSPGQGVETQYF
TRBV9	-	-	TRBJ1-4	TGTGCCAGCAGCGTAGCTTTGACACAGGAAAAACTGTTTTTT	CASSVALTQEKLFF
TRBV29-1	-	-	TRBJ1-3	TGCAGCGTTGGTGGCGGCCGCAACACCATATATTTT	CSVGGGRNTIYF
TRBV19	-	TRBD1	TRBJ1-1	TGTGCCAGTAGTACAGACACCACAGGGGTCAACACTGAAGCTTTCTTT	CASSTDTTGVNTEAFF